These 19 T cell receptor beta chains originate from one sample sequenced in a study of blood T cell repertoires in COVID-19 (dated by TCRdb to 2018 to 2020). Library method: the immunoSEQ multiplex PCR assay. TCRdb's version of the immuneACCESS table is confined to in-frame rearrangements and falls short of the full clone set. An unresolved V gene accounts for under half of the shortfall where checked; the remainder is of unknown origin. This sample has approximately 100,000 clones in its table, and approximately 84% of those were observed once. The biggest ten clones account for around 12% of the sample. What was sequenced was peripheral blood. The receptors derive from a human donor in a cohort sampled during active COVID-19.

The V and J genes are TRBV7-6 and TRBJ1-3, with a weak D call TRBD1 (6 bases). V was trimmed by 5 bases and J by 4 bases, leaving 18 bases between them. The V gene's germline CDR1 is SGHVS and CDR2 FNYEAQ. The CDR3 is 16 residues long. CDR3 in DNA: TGTGCCAGCAGCCCCGAGGGGGGGGCTAGAGGAAACACCATATATTTT. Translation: CASSPEGGARGNTIYF. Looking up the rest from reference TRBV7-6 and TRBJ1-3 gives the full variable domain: GAGVSQSPRYKVTKRGQDVALRCDPISGHVSLYWYRQALGQGPEFLTYFNYEAQQDKSGLPNDRFSAERPEGSISTLTIQRTEQRDSAMYRCASSPEGGARGNTIYFGEGSWLTVV.

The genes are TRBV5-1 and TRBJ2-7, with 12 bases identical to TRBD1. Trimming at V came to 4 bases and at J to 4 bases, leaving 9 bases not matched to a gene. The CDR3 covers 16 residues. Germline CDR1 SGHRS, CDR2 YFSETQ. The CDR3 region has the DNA TGCGCCAGCAGCCCCCAACCGGGACAGGGGGCATACGAGCAGTACTTC. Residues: CASSPQPGQGAYEQYF.

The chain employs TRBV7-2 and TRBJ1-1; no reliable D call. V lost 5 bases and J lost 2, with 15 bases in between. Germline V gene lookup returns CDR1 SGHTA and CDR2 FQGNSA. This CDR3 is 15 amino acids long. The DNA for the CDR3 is TGTGCCAGCAGCGCAAGTACAGCTTTTAACACTGAAGCTTTCTTT. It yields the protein CASSASTAFNTEAFF.

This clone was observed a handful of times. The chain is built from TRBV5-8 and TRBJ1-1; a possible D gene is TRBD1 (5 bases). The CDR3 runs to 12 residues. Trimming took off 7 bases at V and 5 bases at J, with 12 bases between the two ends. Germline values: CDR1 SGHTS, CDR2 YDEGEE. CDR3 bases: TGTGCCAGCGGTATGGGGGGGACTGAAGCTTTCTTT. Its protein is CASGMGGTEAFF. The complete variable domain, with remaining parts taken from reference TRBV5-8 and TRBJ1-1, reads EAGVTQSPTHLIKTRGQQATLRCSPISGHTSVYWYQQALGLGLQFLLWYDEGEERNRGNFPPRFSGRQFPNYSSELNVNALELEDSALYLCASGMGGTEAFFGQGTRLTVV.

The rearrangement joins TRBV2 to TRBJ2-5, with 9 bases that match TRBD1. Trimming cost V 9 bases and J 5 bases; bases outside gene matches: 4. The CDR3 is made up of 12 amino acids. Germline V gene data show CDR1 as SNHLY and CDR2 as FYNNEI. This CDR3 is CARGQGLETQYF. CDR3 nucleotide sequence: TGTGCCAGGGGACAGGGTTTGGAGACCCAGTACTTC.

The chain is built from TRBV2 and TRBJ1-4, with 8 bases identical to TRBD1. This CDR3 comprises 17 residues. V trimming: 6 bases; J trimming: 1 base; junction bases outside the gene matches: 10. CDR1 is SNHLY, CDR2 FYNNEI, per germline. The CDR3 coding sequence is TGTGCCAGCAGGGACCCCGGGACAGGACTAACTAATGAAAAACTGTTTTTT. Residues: CASRDPGTGLTNEKLFF.

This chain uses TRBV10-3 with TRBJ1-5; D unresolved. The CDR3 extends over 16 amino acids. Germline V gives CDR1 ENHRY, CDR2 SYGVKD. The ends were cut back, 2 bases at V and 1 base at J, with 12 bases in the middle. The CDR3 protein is CAISEGGGSSNQPQHF. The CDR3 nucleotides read TGTGCCATCAGTGAGGGCGGCGGGTCGAGCAATCAGCCCCAGCATTTT.

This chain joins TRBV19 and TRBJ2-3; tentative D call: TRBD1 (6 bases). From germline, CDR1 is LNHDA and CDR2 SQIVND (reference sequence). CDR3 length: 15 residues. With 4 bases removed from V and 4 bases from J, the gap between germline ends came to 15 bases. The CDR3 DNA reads TGTGCCAGTAGTACAGGGGTAGAGGGGGCAGATACGCAGTATTTT. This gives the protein CASSTGVEGADTQYF.

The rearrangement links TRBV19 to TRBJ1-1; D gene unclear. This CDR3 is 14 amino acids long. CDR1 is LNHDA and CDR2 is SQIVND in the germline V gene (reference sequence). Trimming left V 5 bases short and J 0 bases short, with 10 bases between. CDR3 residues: CASSLGRMNTEAFF. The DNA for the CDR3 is TGTGCCAGTAGTCTAGGCAGAATGAACACTGAAGCTTTCTTT. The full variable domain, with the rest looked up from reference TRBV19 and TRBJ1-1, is DGGITQSPKYLFRKEGQNVTLSCEQNLNHDAMYWYRQDPGQGLRLIYYSQIVNDFQKGDIAEGYSVSREKKESFPLTVTSAQKNPTAFYLCASSLGRMNTEAFFGQGTRLTVV.

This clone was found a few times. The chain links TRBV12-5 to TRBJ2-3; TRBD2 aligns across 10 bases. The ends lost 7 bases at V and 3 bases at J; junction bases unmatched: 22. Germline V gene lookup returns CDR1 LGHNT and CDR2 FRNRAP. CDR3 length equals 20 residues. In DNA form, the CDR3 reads TGTGCTAGTGCCCGCCTGGGGCTAGCGGGGGTTTTTTCCGGTACAGATACGCAGTATTTT. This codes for CASARLGLAGVFSGTDTQYF.

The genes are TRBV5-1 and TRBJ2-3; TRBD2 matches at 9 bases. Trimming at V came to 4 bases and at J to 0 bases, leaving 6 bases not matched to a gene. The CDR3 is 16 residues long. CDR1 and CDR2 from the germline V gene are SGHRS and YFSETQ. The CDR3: CASSLTSGSSTDTQYF. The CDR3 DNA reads TGCGCCAGCAGCCTGACTAGCGGCTCTAGCACAGATACGCAGTATTTT.

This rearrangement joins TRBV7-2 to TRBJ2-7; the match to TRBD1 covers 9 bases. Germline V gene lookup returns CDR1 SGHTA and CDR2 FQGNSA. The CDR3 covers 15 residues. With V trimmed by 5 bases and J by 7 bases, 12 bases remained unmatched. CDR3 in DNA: TGTGCCAGCAGCCTACAGACAGGGGGGACGAATGAGCAGTACTTC. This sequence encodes CASSLQTGGTNEQYF.

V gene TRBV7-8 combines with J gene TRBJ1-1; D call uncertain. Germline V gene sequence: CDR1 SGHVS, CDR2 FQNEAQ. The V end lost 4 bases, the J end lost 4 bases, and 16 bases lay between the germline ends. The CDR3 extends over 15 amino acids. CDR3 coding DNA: TGTGCCAGCAGCTCAGATCTCACGGAGGTCACTGAAGCTTTCTTT. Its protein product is CASSSDLTEVTEAFF. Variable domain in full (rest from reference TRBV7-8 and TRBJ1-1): GAGVSQSPRYKVAKRGQDVALRCDPISGHVSLFWYQQALGQGPEFLTYFQNEAQLDKSGLPSDRFFAERPEGSVSTLKIQRTQQEDSAVYLCASSSDLTEVTEAFFGQGTRLTVV.

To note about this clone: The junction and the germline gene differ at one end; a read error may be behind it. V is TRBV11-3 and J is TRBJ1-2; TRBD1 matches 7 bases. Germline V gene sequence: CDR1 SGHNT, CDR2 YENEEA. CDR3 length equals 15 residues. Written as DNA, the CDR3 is TGTGCCAGCAGTTTAGGACAGGAAGATTTCTATGGCTACACCTTC. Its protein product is CASSLGQEDFYGYTF.

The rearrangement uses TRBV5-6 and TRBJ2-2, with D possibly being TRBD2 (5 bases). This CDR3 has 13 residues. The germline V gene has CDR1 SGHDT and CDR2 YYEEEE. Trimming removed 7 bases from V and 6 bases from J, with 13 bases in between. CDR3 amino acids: CASLRTGAGELFF. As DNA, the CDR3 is TGTGCCAGCTTAAGGACTGGAGCCGGGGAGCTGTTTTTT.

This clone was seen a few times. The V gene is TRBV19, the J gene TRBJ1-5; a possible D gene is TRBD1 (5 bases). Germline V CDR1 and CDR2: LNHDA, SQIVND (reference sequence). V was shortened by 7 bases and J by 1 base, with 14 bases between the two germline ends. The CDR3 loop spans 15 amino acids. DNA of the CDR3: TGTGCCAGTATTCCAGGGTCGGGCAGCAATCAGCCCCAGCATTTT. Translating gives CASIPGSGSNQPQHF.

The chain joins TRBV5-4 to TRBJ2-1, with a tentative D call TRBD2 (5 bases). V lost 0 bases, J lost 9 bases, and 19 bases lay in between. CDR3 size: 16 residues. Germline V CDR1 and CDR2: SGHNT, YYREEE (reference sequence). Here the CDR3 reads CASSLGLTTRPGEQFF. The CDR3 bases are TGTGCCAGCAGCTTGGGACTAACCACCCGCCCTGGTGAGCAGTTCTTC.

The CDR3 sequence: CASSYTRPAYGYTF. DNA for the CDR3: TGTGCCAGCAGTTACACTAGACCGGCCTATGGCTACACCTTC. The chain carries TRBV6-5 and TRBJ1-2; no clear D. This CDR3 comprises 14 residues. V lost 2 bases and J lost 4, with 11 bases in between. From germline, CDR1 is MNHEY and CDR2 SVGAGI.

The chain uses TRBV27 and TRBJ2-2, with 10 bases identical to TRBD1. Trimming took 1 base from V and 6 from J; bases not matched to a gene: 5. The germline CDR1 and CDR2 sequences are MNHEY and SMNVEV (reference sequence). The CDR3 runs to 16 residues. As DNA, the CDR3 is TGTGCCAGCAGTTTATGGACCGGGACAGGGGCCGGGGAGCTGTTTTTT. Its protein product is CASSLWTGTGAGELFF.